This T cell receptor beta chain was captured in a study of blood T cells in healthy people across ages. Primers used in a second PCR of about 6 to 11 cycles were a sample-barcoded 5' primer and a J-beta primer mix. Through a template-switch adaptor with 12 random nucleotides, each cDNA molecule received a tag. In TCRdb, the 5' RACE reads were re-called with MiXCR into one record per CDR3 protein. The data contain 630,000 or so distinct CDR3 sequences, approximately 30% of them seen just once; the ten biggest clones take up 15% to 19%. Many counts were recorded for this clonotype. Samples each had at least 6 micrograms of total RNA extracted. The sequenced sample was blood. This TCR came from a woman aged 80 or over in good health.

The DNA of the CDR3 is TGTGCCAGCACCTTAACGCCGCGGGGCCCCTATGGCTACACCTTC. Protein: CASTLTPRGPYGYTF. The chain has TRBV12-3 or TRBV12-4 and TRBJ1-2, with TRBD1 as a possible D gene (5 bases). This CDR3 has 15 residues. Between the trimmed V and J ends, which lost 7 bases and 4 bases, there was a span of 19 bases.